A selection of T cell receptor beta chains follows, all from one sample in a study of T cells expressing NK-cell markers. One entry per CDR3 protein, without DNA, is what TCRdb gives after re-calling the 5' RACE reads. Its table lists roughly 450,000 distinct CDR3 sequences. The sequencing input was blood T cells: a sorted CD56 or NKG2C T cell subset, CD4+ or CD8+ T cells, or bulk PBMC T cells (not recorded which). These receptors were obtained from a woman aged 45-59 years in good health. Both conserved end residues are part of each CDR3. Each record gives: CDR3 protein, V gene, J gene.

cdr3_aa: CSAYPGGVSYNEQFF
v_call: TRBV20-1
j_call: TRBJ2-1

cdr3_aa: CASSYATPGLAGVNTQYF
v_call: TRBV6-5
j_call: TRBJ2-3

cdr3_aa: CSALLRDRPSEGTDTQYF
v_call: TRBV20-1
j_call: TRBJ2-3

cdr3_aa: CASSPDLPYEQYF
v_call: TRBV7-2
j_call: TRBJ2-7

cdr3_aa: CASSLGWGDEAFF
v_call: TRBV27
j_call: TRBJ1-1

cdr3_aa: CASSLDGQTADTQYF
v_call: TRBV7-2
j_call: TRBJ2-3

cdr3_aa: CSALTRSGQPQHF
v_call: TRBV20-1
j_call: TRBJ1-5

cdr3_aa: CSARFGTSAFNEQFF
v_call: TRBV20-1
j_call: TRBJ2-1

cdr3_aa: CATSREGTGFQPQHF
v_call: TRBV15
j_call: TRBJ1-5

cdr3_aa: CSGLFTGGDETQYF
v_call: TRBV20-1
j_call: TRBJ2-5

cdr3_aa: CASTLGGSETQYF
v_call: TRBV5-1
j_call: TRBJ2-3

cdr3_aa: CASSWPLAGAGTGELFF
v_call: TRBV12-3/TRBV12-4
j_call: TRBJ2-2

cdr3_aa: CAWSSPLPGQGALPAGELFF
v_call: TRBV30
j_call: TRBJ2-2

cdr3_aa: CASSPVFRRLAGGTNEQFF
v_call: TRBV5-1
j_call: TRBJ2-1

cdr3_aa: CAISESYGAQHF
v_call: TRBV10-3
j_call: TRBJ1-5

cdr3_aa: CASSQTSPGANVLTF
v_call: TRBV7-2
j_call: TRBJ2-6

cdr3_aa: CASGGGANNEQFF
v_call: TRBV5-1
j_call: TRBJ2-1

cdr3_aa: CASSLEASSYEQYF
v_call: TRBV7-6
j_call: TRBJ2-7

cdr3_aa: CASSEGSGNIQYF
v_call: TRBV6-4
j_call: TRBJ2-4

cdr3_aa: CSATAYNEQFF
v_call: TRBV20-1
j_call: TRBJ2-1

cdr3_aa: CASSFLRGRIETQYF
v_call: TRBV12-3/TRBV12-4
j_call: TRBJ2-5

cdr3_aa: CASSLRDPADTQYF
v_call: TRBV13
j_call: TRBJ2-3

cdr3_aa: CASSLGTGVTVGELFF
v_call: TRBV11-2
j_call: TRBJ2-2

cdr3_aa: CAISGQLNQPQHF
v_call: TRBV10-3
j_call: TRBJ1-5

cdr3_aa: CASSYRRGGASPLHF
v_call: TRBV6-5
j_call: TRBJ1-6